This TCR beta chain came from a study of blood T cell repertoires in COVID-19 (dated by TCRdb to 2019 to 2021). For the study in its entirety: Samples from collaborators originated in the United States, Italy and Spain and spanned both the acute and convalescent phases of COVID-19. The material from the prospective study consisted of cDNA or gDNA derived from T cells, B-cell-depleted T cells, or PBMCs. The dataset comprised deeply sampled blood TCRbeta repertoires from subjects exposed to, actively infected with, or recovered from COVID-19. The repertoires were made available in a free public database intended to serve as a resource for research on the immune response to SARS-CoV-2. The samples were drawn from the first 160 participants of the ongoing ImmuneRACE study and from about 1,200 subjects provided by 6 global collaborators. Sample metadata almost always included a de-identified subject ID, COVID-19 status, age in years and sex. HLA class I and class II types, where available, came from metadata supplied by the sample provider rather than from assay-based typing. On the study overall, not on this receptor specifically: The amount of clinical and demographic metadata varied by source and participant and was provided uncurated.

The V end loses 5 bases and the J end loses 0 bases, and a stretch of 13 bases separates them. Taken from the germline V gene, the CDR1 and CDR2 loops are SGHAT and FQNNGV. Counted from cysteine to phenylalanine, this CDR3 has 16 amino acids. Kept here is only the CDR3 DNA, which spans 48 bases and is read in frame from base 1. Whole blood was collected in K2EDTA tubes by collaborating institutions according to the institutions' own protocols. For TCRbeta analysis, collaborators shipped samples in one of three forms: frozen whole blood, isolated PBMCs, or DNA extracted from either of those sample types. A word on this clone: The antigen it recognizes is unknown. No clone much larger than this one lies a single base away; base qualities are absent.

The immunoSEQ Assay, a bias-controlled multiplex PCR, was used to amplify TCRbeta CDR3 regions from genomic DNA. In the source study's methods: The number of nucleated cells in each sample was estimated from the amplification of reference gene primers within the assay. Sequence reads were collapsed and filtered to measure the absolute abundance of every unique TCRbeta CDR3 rearrangement. For each sample, productive Simpson clonality was calculated by taking the square root of Simpson's diversity index across productive rearrangements. TCRdb stores this immuneACCESS table with in-frame sequences only. Part of the clones is absent; in the studies checked, under half of the shortfall reflects unresolved V genes, and no reason is known for the rest. The V and J calls and clone size come from that table; D and trimming were worked out from the DNA. Recorded for this sample are 9,500 to 15,000 clones; roughly 90% of them occurred a single time. The ten largest clonotypes hold roughly 13% of the sample.

This TCR derives from a man aged 65-85 years with active COVID-19. Recombination connected TRBV11-2 to TRBJ2-2; a tentative D match to TRBD2 spans 6 bases. Sequencing used peripheral blood. The nucleotide sequence is TGTGCCAGCAGCGGGAGGAGGCCCACGAACACCGGGGAGCTGTTTTTT. The translation is CASSGRRPTNTGELFF.